This T cell receptor beta chain derives from a study of T cells after yellow fever vaccination. TCRdb re-called the 5' RACE reads through MiXCR, storing one row per CDR3 protein. The top ten clones hold 2.5% to 3.5% of a sample with about 340,000 distinct CDR3 sequences, about an eighth of them seen once. With 6 bases removed from V and 1 base from J, the gap between germline ends came to 10 bases. The CDR3 has 14 residues. Germline CDR1 and CDR2: MGHRA and YSYEKL. This clonotype has more than one count but fewer than ten. This sequence was found in a man in his late teens or twenties who received the YFV17D yellow fever vaccine. This chain joins TRBV4-1 and TRBJ2-1, with D possibly TRBD2 on 6 matching bases. The sequenced sample was CD4+ T cells sorted from PBMCs, obtained 15 days after the yellow fever booster vaccination. DNA of the CDR3: TGCGCCAGCAGTGCCGGACTATCCTACAATGAGCAGTTCTTC. Encoded protein: CASSAGLSYNEQFF.